The clone carrying this T cell receptor (beta chain) was observed many times. As yet, its antigen is unknown. This specimen belongs to a study of T cells after yellow fever vaccination. TCRdb reanalysed the 5' RACE reads using MiXCR and keeps one entry per CDR3 protein. Altogether 170,000 or so distinct CDR3 sequences are present, roughly 6.2% being singletons, with the ten largest covering less than 3.5%. Findings of the study overall: A small proportion of clonotypes was detected in both the CD4 and CD8 compartments. Peak timing came faster in the weaker secondary response, day 5 versus 15.

The sample consisted of CD4+ T cells sorted from PBMCs, taken on the day of the first yellow fever vaccination. This clonotype was obtained from a man aged 18 to 30 who received the YFV17D yellow fever vaccine.

The CDR3 region is CASSSDSYTGELFF. The CDR3 DNA follows: TGTGCCAGCAGTTCGGACTCTTACACCGGGGAGCTGTTTTTT. The chain combines TRBV7-2 with TRBJ2-2; maybe TRBD2 (5 bases). The length of the CDR3 is 14 residues. Trimming cost V 6 bases and J 3 bases, with 11 bases left between them. Germline CDR1 and CDR2: SGHTA and FQGNSA.